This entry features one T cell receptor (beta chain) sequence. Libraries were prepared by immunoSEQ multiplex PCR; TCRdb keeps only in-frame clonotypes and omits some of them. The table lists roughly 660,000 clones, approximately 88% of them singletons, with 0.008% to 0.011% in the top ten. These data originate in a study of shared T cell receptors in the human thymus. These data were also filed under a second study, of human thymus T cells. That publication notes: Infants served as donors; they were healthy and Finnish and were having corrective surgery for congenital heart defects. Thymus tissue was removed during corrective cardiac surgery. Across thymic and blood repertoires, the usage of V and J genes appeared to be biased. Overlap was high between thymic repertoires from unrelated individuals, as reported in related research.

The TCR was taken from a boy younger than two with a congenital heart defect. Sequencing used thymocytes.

The CDR3 is CASSSHDRVVVCTEAFF. The CDR3 DNA follows: TGTGCCAGCAGCTCACACGACAGGGTGGTTGTCTGCACTGAAGCTTTCTTT. The gene calls are TRBV5-6 and TRBJ1-1; 7 bases are a match to TRBD1. Germline CDR1 reads SGHDT; CDR2 reads YYEEEE. This CDR3 is built from 17 residues. The V segment lost 3 bases and the J segment 4 bases; nucleotides outside the gene matches: 15.